One TCR beta chain is described in this entry. This sample was taken from a study of T cell responses to AZD1222 COVID-19 vaccine. V lost 4 bases, J lost 2 bases, and 9 bases lay in between. This CDR3 has 14 amino acids. Germline CDR1 and CDR2: SGHAT and FQNNGV. The data were produced by immunoSEQ multiplex PCR, yet TCRdb's version contains in-frame clones alone and is incomplete. The sample shows 160,000 or so clones, 70% to 90% of them seen only once. This TCR was sampled from an adult who received the MenACWY meningococcal vaccine as a control. This chain uses TRBV11-2 with TRBJ1-5, with D perhaps matching TRBD1 (5 bases). This specimen consisted of peripheral blood, obtained 28 days after the second dose of the MenACWY control vaccine. The CDR3 spells CASSSSGRNQPQHF. CDR3 DNA: TGTGCCAGCAGCTCCTCAGGGCGCAATCAGCCCCAGCATTTT.